This T cell receptor (beta chain) comes out of a study of cytomegalovirus exposure and HLA in healthy donors. PCR used 60 Vbeta primers and 13 Jbeta primers. The repertoire was sequenced with immunoSEQ multiplex PCR; TCRdb's copy has only in-frame clones and lacks some. Here the sample spans some 180,000 clones, around three quarters being singletons. The CDR3 sequence is 20 residues long. Trimming cost V 4 bases and J 0 bases, with 25 bases left between them. The V gene's germline CDR1 is MGHRA and CDR2 YSYEKL. This TCR derives from a woman aged 25 to 45 in good health and CMV-seropositive. The chain joins TRBV4-1 to TRBJ2-1; weak D call: TRBD2 (6 bases). The sample taken for sequencing was PBMCs. CDR3 residues: CASSRDPGRTKHSSYNEQFF. CDR3 in DNA: TGCGCCAGCAGCCGAGACCCTGGGAGGACCAAACATAGCTCCTACAATGAGCAGTTCTTC.